Sequencing of this TCR beta chain was carried out in a study of T cells in Graves' hyperthyroidism and ophthalmopathy. Study results and limitations: Progression to ophthalmopathy was predicted a median of roughly seven months early. From stable hyperthyroidism, ophthalmopathy was set apart by a 13 V-J model.

CDR1 MNHEY and CDR2 SMNVEV come from the germline V gene (reference sequence). The CDR3 is made up of 13 amino acids. Trimming took 4 bases from V and 8 from J; bases not matched to a gene: 7. With respect to this clonotype: The antigen is undetermined.

The TCR beta CDR3 regions underwent amplification using RNA transcripts as the source. The HTBI primer set drove a first-round RT-PCR of the TCR CDR3. TCRdb recomputed calls from the multiplex PCR reads with MiXCR, one row per CDR3 protein. Found here are hundreds of thousands of distinct CDR3 sequences, about 45% of them singletons; the top ten hold less than 9.5%. Sequences were obtained from peripheral blood or thyroid tissue (not recorded which). This chain uses TRBV27 with TRBJ1-2; 7 nucleotides align to TRBD1. This clonotype was sampled from an adult man with Graves' disease, either hyperthyroidism or ophthalmopathy (not recorded which). In DNA, the CDR3 is TGTGCCAGCAGTTCCTCGACAGGGTGGGGCTACACCTTC. This gives the protein CASSSSTGWGYTF.